There are a few counts of the clone carrying this TCR beta chain. The data were obtained in a study of T-cell memory formation after mild COVID-19. The CDR3 is 16 residues long. Germline V CDR1 and CDR2: SGHVS, FQNEAQ. Trimming took 5 bases from V and 5 from J; bases not matched to a gene: 10. Amplification by 5'RACE using constant-segment primers produced TCR alpha and TCR beta cDNA libraries that carried sample barcodes and UMIs. TCRdb recomputed calls from the 5' RACE reads with MiXCR, one row per CDR3 protein. The top ten clones hold approximately 45% of a sample with 80,000 to 95,000 distinct CDR3 sequences, 20% to 25% of them seen once.

The chain carries TRBV7-8 and TRBJ2-2; 8 bases map to TRBD2. The receptor's source is a man aged 18 to 29 who had mild COVID-19 (a few samples of this study predate the infection). Cell type and time point are not known. Input material: PBMCs or a T cell subset sorted from them (not recorded which). The DNA for the CDR3 is TGTGCCAGCAGCCCCAGGGTAGCGGGGACTACCGGGGAGCTGTTTTTT. It is translated as CASSPRVAGTTGELFF.